Listed here are 14 T cell receptor beta chains from one sample, sequenced in a study of blood T cells in healthy people across ages. The second PCR ran roughly 6 to 11 cycles with a sample-barcoded 5' primer and J-beta primers. MiXCR was run by TCRdb on the 5' RACE reads, yielding one entry per CDR3 protein. The table has about 780,000 distinct CDR3 sequences, roughly 26% seen once. In addition, the sample was reused for a study of T cells of mothers and their children.

Source material: blood. These receptors were taken from a boy aged 5 to 17 in good health.

The CDR3 is CAWSAGGTKGQPQHF. DNA of the CDR3: TGTGCCTGGAGCGCAGGGGGGACTAAGGGACAGCCCCAGCATTTT. The chain carries TRBV30 and TRBJ1-5, with TRBD1 matching 7 bases. The germline V gene encodes CDR1 GTSNPN and CDR2 SVGIG (reference sequence). There are 15 residues in the CDR3. V gave up 3 bases and J gave up 7 bases; unmatched junction bases: 12.

This chain uses TRBV28 with TRBJ2-5; TRBD2 matches at 9 bases. After removal of 6 bases from V and 5 bases from J, the junction contained 7 bases not matched to a gene. Germline CDR1 and CDR2: MDHEN and SYDVKM. The CDR3 loop spans 14 amino acids. CDR3 loop: CASRSRGGPETQYF. The CDR3 DNA is TGTGCCAGCAGATCGCGGGGGGGCCCCGAGACCCAGTACTTC.

This chain uses TRBV2 with TRBJ1-1; D not resolved. Germline lookup yields CDR1 SNHLY and CDR2 FYNNEI. The CDR3 covers 12 residues. V lost 4 bases to trimming and J lost 4 bases, with 7 bases between them. CDR3 coding DNA: TGTGCCAGCAGTGTTCTGGGCACTGAAGCTTTCTTT. It specifies CASSVLGTEAFF.

This clonotype was seen repeatedly, ten times or more. The chain uses TRBV9 and TRBJ1-1, with a possible D match to TRBD1 (5 bases). CDR1 is SGDLS, CDR2 YYNGEE, per germline. Trimming removed 2 bases at V and 1 base at J, with 6 bases between. The CDR3 spans 13 residues. CDR3 in DNA: TGTGCCAGCAGCGTTACAGGGAACACTGAAGCTTTCTTT. Translation gives CASSVTGNTEAFF.

This clonotype was recorded a few times. The V gene is TRBV5-1, the J gene TRBJ1-2; no firm D call. The germline V and J ends were trimmed by 4 bases and 7 bases, with 14 bases remaining between them. Germline-derived CDR1 and CDR2 are SGHRS and YFSETQ. The CDR3 totals 13 residues. The CDR3 loop reads CASSRDVGGGYTF. CDR3 coding DNA: TGCGCCAGCAGCAGGGATGTAGGCGGTGGCTACACCTTC.

Only a few counts were recorded for this clonotype. The chain employs TRBV28 and TRBJ1-2, with D maybe TRBD1 (5 bases). CDR3 size: 14 residues. Per the germline V gene, CDR1 is MDHEN and CDR2 is SYDVKM. V was pared by 7 bases and J by 2 bases, with 14 bases between. The CDR3 region has the DNA TGTGCCAGCAAGTGGGGCGCATGGAACTATGGCTACACCTTC. Translated, it gives CASKWGAWNYGYTF.

V is TRBV5-1 and J is TRBJ1-2, with 7 bases identical to TRBD1. Germline lookup yields CDR1 SGHRS and CDR2 YFSETQ. The CDR3 has 14 residues. The V gene end was trimmed by 0 bases and the J gene end by 4 bases; junction bases not matched to a gene: 3. CDR3 sequence: CASSLDYRGYGYTF. DNA of the CDR3: TGCGCCAGCAGCTTGGATTACAGGGGCTATGGCTACACCTTC.

The J gene is TRBJ2-5, the V gene TRBV7-2; D is ambiguous. The DNA end is a closer match to TRBJ2-7, so the J assignment may be wrong. The CDR3 has 14 residues. Germline lookup yields CDR1 SGHTA and CDR2 FQGNSA. The CDR3 spells CASSHKVGSDEQYF. The CDR3 DNA follows: TGTGCCAGCAGCCATAAGGTGGGGTCGGACGAGCAGTACTTC.

The chain couples TRBV14 to TRBJ1-5; maybe TRBD1 (6 bases). CDR1 is SGHDN, CDR2 FVKESK, per germline. V was clipped by 5 bases and J by 0 bases, with 26 bases between them. The CDR3 sequence is 20 residues long. Here the CDR3 reads CASSTPKGDQYEYSNQPQHF. CDR3 sequence (DNA): TGTGCCAGCAGCACCCCTAAGGGGGACCAGTATGAGTATAGCAATCAGCCCCAGCATTTT.

The CDR3 nucleotides are TGCAGTGCTCCGGACAGGGTACAAGAGACCCAGTACTTC. It translates to CSAPDRVQETQYF. The rearrangement links TRBV20-1 to TRBJ2-5; 8 positions match TRBD1. The ends lost 5 bases at V and 2 bases at J; junction bases unmatched: 4. Germline V CDR1 and CDR2: DFQATT, SNEGSKA (reference sequence). The CDR3 contains 13 residues.

A few counts support this clonotype. This sequence joins TRBV5-1 and TRBJ2-6; 7 bases line up with TRBD1. The CDR3 has 16 residues. V shed 6 bases, J shed 0 bases, and the junction held 6 bases outside the gene matches. The germline CDR1 and CDR2 sequences are SGHRS and YFSETQ. CDR3 sequence: CASTQGVPSGANVLTF. CDR3 in DNA: TGCGCCAGCACCCAGGGGGTTCCCTCTGGGGCCAACGTCCTGACTTTC. The full variable domain, with the rest looked up from reference TRBV5-1 and TRBJ2-6, is KAGVTQTPRYLIKTRGQQVTLSCSPISGHRSVSWYQQTPGQGLQFLFEYFSETQRNKGNFPGRFSGRQFSNSRSEMNVSTLELGDSALYLCASTQGVPSGANVLTFGAGSRLTVL.

V and J are TRBV29-1 and TRBJ1-1, with TRBD1 as a possible D gene (6 bases). Trimming shortened V by 2 bases and J by 10 bases, and 14 bases separated the two germline ends. The length of the CDR3 is 12 residues. The V gene's germline CDR1 is SQVTM and CDR2 ANQGSEA. CDR3 coding DNA: TGCAGCGTTGAACGGTGGGACAAGTCAGCTTTCTTT. It is translated as CSVERWDKSAFF.

V gene TRBV7-9 combines with J gene TRBJ2-5; 8 bases align to TRBD1. The J call may be wrong; the DNA end is better matched by TRBJ2-1. This CDR3 spans 15 amino acids. Germline CDR1 reads SEHNR; CDR2 reads FQNEAQ (reference sequence). The CDR3 bases are TGTGCCAGCAGCGAATCTCGGGACAGGCTTAATGAGCAGTTCTTC. This codes for CASSESRDRLNEQFF.

The chain joins TRBV3-1 to TRBJ2-1, with 15 bases that match TRBD2. The CDR3 is made up of 15 amino acids. CDR1 is LGHDT, CDR2 YNNKEL, per germline (reference sequence). The V segment lost 5 bases and the J segment 5 bases; nucleotides outside the gene matches: 1. The CDR3 here is CASSGLAGGHNEQFF. The CDR3 DNA reads as TGTGCCAGCAGCGGACTAGCGGGGGGGCACAATGAGCAGTTCTTC.